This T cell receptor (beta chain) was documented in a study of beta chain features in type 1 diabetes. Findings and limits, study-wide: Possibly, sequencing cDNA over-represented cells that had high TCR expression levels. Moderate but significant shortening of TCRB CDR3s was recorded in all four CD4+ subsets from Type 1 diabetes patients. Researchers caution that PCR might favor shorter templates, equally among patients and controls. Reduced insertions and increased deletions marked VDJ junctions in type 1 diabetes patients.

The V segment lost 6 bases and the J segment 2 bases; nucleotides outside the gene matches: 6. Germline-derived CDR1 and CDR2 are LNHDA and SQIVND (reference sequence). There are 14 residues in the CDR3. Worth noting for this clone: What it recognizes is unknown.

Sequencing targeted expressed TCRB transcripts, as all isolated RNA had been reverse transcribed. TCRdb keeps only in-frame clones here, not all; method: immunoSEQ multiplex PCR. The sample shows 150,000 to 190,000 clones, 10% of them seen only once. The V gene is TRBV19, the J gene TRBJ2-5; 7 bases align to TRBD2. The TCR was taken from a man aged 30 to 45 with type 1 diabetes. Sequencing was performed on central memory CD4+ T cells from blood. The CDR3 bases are TGTGCCAGTAGCGTGGGGGGACTACAAGAGACCCAGTACTTC. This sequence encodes CASSVGGLQETQYF.